The text below deals with one T cell receptor (beta chain). No antigen is known for it. Germline is not matched at one junction end, which may reflect a read error. Regions amplified from RNA transcripts were the TCR beta CDR3 regions. The primer set for the first-round RT-PCR of the TCR CDR3 was HTBI. TCRdb called the multiplex PCR reads again in MiXCR, with one record for every CDR3 protein. The data show hundreds of thousands of distinct CDR3 sequences, around 40% seen once. The data stem from a study of T cells in Graves' hyperthyroidism and ophthalmopathy. Points from the study as a whole: Ophthalmopathy onset followed model prediction by a median approximately six months. A model built on 13 V-J features separated ophthalmopathy from stable hyperthyroidism. Among thyroid clonotypes expanded above 0.001, most also appeared in blood.

Every diagnosis used clinical symptoms, serum thyroxine and TRAb, thyroid ultrasound and orbital computed tomography. Sequenced: blood. This receptor was identified in a woman in her thirties or forties with Graves' hyperthyroidism.

The CDR3 DNA is TGCGATGGACAGGGCCTGAATCAGCCCCAGCATTTT. Translating it yields CDGQGLNQPQHF. This sequence joins TRBV7-9 and TRBJ1-5; 8 bases agree with TRBD1. The CDR3 totals 12 residues. The germline V gene has CDR1 SEHNR and CDR2 FQNEAQ (reference sequence).